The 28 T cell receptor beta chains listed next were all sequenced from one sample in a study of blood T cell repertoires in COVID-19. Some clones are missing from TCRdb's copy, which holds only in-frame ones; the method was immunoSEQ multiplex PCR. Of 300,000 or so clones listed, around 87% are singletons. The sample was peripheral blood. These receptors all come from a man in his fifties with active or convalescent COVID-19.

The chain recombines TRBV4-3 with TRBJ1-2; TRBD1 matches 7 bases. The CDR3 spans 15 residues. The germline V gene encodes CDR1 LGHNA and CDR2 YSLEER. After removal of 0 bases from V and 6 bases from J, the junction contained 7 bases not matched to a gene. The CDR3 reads CASSQDSTGINGYTF. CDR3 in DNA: TGCGCCAGCAGCCAAGATTCGACAGGGATTAATGGCTACACCTTC.

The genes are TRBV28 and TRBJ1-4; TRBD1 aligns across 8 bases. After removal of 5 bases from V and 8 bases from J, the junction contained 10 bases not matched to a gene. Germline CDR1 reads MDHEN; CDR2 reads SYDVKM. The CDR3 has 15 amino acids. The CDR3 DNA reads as TGTGCCAGCAGTCCTCCACAGGGGGGGAACGAAAAACTGTTTTTT. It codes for CASSPPQGGNEKLFF.

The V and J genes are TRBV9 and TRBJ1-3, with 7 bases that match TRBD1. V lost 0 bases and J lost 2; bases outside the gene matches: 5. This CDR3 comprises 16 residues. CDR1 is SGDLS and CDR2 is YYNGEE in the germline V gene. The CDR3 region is CASSVESRGAGNTIYF. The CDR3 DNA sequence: TGTGCCAGCAGCGTAGAAAGCAGGGGGGCTGGAAACACCATATATTTT.

CDR3 loop: CASSQDRPGRDNEKLFF. The CDR3 DNA follows: TGCGCCAGCAGCCAAGATCGTCCCGGGAGGGATAATGAAAAACTGTTTTTT. The V and J genes are TRBV4-1 and TRBJ1-4, with unresolved D. In germline, CDR1 is MGHRA, CDR2 YSYEKL. Trimming took off 0 bases at V and 4 bases at J, with 15 bases between the two ends. The CDR3 covers 17 residues.

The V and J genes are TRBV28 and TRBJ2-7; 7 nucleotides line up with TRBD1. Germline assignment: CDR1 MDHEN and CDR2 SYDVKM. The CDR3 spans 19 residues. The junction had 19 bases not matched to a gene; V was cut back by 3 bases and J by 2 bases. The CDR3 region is CASSFSLVPGQPTTYEQYF. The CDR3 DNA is TGTGCCAGCAGTTTTTCGCTTGTTCCGGGACAGCCCACGACCTACGAGCAGTACTTC.

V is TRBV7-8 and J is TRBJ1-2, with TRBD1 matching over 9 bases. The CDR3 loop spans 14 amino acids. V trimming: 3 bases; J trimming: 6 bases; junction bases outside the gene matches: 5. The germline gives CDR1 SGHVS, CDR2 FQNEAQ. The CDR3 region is CASSLGQGRNGYTF. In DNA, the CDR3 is TGTGCCAGCAGCTTGGGACAGGGAAGGAATGGCTACACCTTC.

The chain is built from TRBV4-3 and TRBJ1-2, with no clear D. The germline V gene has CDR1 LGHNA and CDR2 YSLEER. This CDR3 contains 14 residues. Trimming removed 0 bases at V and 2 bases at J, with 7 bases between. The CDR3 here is CASSQDEGNYGYTF. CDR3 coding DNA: TGCGCCAGCAGCCAAGACGAGGGAAACTATGGCTACACCTTC.

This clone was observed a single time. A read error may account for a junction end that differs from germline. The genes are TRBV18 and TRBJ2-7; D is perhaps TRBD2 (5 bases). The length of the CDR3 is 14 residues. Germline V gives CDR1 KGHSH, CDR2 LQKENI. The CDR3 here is CATSGAVNSYEQYF. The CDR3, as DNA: TGTGCCACCTCAGGAGCGGTAAACTCCTACGAGCAGTACTTC.

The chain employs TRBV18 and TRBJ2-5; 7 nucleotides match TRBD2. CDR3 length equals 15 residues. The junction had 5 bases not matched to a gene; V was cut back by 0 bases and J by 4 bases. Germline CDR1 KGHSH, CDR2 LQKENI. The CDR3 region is CASSPPRTGGETQYF. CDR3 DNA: TGTGCCAGCTCACCACCGAGAACGGGGGGAGAGACCCAGTACTTC.

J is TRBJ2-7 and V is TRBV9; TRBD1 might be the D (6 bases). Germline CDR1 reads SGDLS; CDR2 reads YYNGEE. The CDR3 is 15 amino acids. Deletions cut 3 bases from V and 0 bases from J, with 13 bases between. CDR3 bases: TGTGCCAGCAGCGGAGGGGGACCGAACTCCTACGAGCAGTACTTC. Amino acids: CASSGGGPNSYEQYF.

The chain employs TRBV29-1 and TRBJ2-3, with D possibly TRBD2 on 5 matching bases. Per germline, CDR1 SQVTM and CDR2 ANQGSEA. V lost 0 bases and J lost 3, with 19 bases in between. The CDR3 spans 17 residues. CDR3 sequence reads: CSVEDRASGIGTDTQYF. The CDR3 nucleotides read TGCAGCGTTGAAGATCGGGCCTCCGGGATTGGGACAGATACGCAGTATTTT.

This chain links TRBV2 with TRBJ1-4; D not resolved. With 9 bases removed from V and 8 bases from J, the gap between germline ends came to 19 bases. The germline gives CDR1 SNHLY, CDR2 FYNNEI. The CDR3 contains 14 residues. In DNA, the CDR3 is TGTGCCAGTTTCCCCGGGGTGTTGACGGAAAAACTGTTTTTT. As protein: CASFPGVLTEKLFF.

In DNA, the CDR3 is TGTGCCACCAGTGACATACCGGGACTAGCGGGGTCACAAGAGACCCAGTACTTC. This encodes CATSDIPGLAGSQETQYF. The genes are TRBV24-1 and TRBJ2-5; TRBD2 matches 13 bases. CDR1 and CDR2 (germline): KGHDR, SFDVKD. After removal of 4 bases from V and 2 bases from J, the junction contained 9 bases not matched to a gene. This CDR3 contains 18 residues.

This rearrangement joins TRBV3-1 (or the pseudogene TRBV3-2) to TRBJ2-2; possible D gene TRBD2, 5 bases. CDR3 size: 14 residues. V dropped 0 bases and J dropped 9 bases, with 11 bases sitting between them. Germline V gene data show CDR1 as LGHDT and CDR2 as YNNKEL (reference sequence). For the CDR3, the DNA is TGTGCCAGCAGCCAAGAAGGAGGACGGAGGGAGCTGTTTTTT. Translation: CASSQEGGRRELFF.

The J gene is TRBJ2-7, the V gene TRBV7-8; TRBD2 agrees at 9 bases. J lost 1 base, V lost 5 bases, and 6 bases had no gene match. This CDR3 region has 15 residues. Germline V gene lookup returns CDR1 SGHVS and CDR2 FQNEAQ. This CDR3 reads CASSISGSGSYEQYF. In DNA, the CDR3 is TGTGCCAGCAGCATTAGCGGGAGTGGGTCCTACGAGCAGTACTTC.

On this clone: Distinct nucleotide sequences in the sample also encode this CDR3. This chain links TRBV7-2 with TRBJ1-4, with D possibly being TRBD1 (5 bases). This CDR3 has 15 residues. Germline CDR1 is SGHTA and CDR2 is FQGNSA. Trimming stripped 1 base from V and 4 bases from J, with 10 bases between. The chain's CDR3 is CASSLGGGSNEKLFF. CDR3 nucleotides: TGTGCCAGCAGCTTAGGGGGCGGCAGTAATGAAAAACTGTTTTTT.

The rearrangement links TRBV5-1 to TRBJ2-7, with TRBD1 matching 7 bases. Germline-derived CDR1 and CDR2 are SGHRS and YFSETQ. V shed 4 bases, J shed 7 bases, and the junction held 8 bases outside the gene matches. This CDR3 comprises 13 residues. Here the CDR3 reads CASSQDRWGEQYF. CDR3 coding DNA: TGCGCCAGCAGCCAGGACAGGTGGGGGGAGCAGTACTTC.

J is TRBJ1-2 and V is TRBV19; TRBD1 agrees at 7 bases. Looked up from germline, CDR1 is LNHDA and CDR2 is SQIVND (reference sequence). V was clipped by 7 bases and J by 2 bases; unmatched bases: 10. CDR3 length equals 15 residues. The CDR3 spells CASIRSKGQNYGYTF. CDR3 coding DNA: TGTGCCAGTATTCGTAGCAAGGGACAGAACTATGGCTACACCTTC.

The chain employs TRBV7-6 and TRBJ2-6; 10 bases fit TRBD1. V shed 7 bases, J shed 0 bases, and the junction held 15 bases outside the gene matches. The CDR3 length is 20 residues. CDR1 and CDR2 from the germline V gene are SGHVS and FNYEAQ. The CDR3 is CASITPIPGQGNSGANVLTF. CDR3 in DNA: TGTGCCAGCATCACCCCAATTCCGGGACAGGGGAACTCTGGGGCCAACGTCCTGACTTTC.

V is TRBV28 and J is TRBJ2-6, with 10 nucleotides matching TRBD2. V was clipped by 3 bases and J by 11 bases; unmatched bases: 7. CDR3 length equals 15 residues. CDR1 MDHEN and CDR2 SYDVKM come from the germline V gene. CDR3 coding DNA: TGTGCCAGCAGTTTCCTAGCGGGGGAAGTCGACGTCCTGACTTTC. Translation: CASSFLAGEVDVLTF.

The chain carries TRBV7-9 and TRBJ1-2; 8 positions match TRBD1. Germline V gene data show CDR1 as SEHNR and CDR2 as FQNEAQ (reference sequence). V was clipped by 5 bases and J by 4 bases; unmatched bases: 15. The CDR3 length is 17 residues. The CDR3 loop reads CASSLPGQEASGYGYTF. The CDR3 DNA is TGTGCCAGCAGCCTCCCGGGACAGGAGGCGTCGGGCTATGGCTACACCTTC.

Here the CDR3 DNA reads TGTGCCAGTATGAAGGACATTTTGAACACTGAAGCTTTCTTT. Its protein is CASMKDILNTEAFF. This sequence joins TRBV19 and TRBJ1-1; D is possibly TRBD1 (5 bases). Trimming stripped 7 bases from V and 0 bases from J, with 12 bases between. The CDR3 is made up of 14 amino acids. CDR1 LNHDA and CDR2 SQIVND come from the germline V gene (reference sequence).

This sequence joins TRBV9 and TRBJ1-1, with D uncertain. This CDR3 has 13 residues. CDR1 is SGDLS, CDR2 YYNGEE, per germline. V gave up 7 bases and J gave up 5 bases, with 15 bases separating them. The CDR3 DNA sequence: TGTGCCAGCGGAGGAGGGTTGGGGACTGAAGCTTTCTTT. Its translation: CASGGGLGTEAFF.

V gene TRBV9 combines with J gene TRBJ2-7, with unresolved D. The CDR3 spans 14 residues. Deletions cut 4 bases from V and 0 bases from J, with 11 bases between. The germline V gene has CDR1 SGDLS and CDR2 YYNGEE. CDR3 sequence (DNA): TGTGCCAGCAGCCCGCAGGTTCACTCCTACGAGCAGTACTTC. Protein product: CASSPQVHSYEQYF.

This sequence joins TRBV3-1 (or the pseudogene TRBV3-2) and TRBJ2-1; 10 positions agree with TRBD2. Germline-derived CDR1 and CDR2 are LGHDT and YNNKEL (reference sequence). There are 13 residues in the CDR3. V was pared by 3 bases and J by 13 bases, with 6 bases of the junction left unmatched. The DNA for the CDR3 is TGTGCCAGCAGCCATGTAGCGGGGGGCAATCAGTTCTTC. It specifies CASSHVAGGNQFF.

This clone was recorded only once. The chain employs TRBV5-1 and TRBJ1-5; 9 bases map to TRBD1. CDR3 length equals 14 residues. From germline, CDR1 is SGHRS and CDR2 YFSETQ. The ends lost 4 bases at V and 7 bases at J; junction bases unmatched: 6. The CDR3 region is CASSPGQGLQPQHF. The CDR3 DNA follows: TGCGCCAGCAGCCCGGGACAGGGCCTCCAGCCCCAGCATTTT.

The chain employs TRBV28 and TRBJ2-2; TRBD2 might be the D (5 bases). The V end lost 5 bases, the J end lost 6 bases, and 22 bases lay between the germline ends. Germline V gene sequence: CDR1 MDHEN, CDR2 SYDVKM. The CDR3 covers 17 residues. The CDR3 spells CASSPPEHPTRAGELFF. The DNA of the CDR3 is TGTGCCAGCAGTCCCCCGGAGCACCCCACGAGGGCCGGGGAGCTGTTTTTT.

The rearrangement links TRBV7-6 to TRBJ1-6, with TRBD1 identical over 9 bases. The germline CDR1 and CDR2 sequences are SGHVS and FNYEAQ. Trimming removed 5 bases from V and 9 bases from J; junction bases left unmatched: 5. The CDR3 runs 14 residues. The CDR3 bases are TGTGCCAGCAGCCGGGACAGGGTGGGTTCACCCCTCCACTTT. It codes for CASSRDRVGSPLHF. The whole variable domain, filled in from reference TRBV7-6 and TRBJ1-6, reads GAGVSQSPRYKVTKRGQDVALRCDPISGHVSLYWYRQALGQGPEFLTYFNYEAQQDKSGLPNDRFSAERPEGSISTLTIQRTEQRDSAMYRCASSRDRVGSPLHFGNGTRLTVT.